This is a list of T cell receptor beta chains from one sample in a study of cytomegalovirus exposure and HLA in healthy donors. Assay: immunoSEQ multiplex PCR; the TCRdb copy retains only in-frame clones and omits some. Its listing shows approximately 190,000 clones. The sequencing input was PBMCs. These receptors originate from a boy aged 10-17 years in good health and CMV-seronegative. CDR3s include the opening cysteine and the closing phenylalanine or tryptophan. The D gene is left open where the match is weak.

TRBJ1-1 | NA | TRBV9 | TGTGCCAGCGGAACCAGGAAGAACACTGAAGCTTTCTTT | CASGTRKNTEAFF
TRBJ2-7 | TRBD2 | TRBV20-1 | TGCAGTGCGGCGGGGGGGGAGCAGTACTTC | CSAAGGEQYF
TRBJ1-1 | NA | TRBV27 | TGTGCCAGCAGGATTATATCAAGGGGCAACACTGAAGCTTTCTTT | CASRIISRGNTEAFF
TRBJ2-1 | NA | TRBV7-3 | TGTGCCAGCAGCCCCCGGTTGACTAGGGACAATGAGCAGTTCTTC | CASSPRLTRDNEQFF
TRBJ2-3 | TRBD2 | TRBV6-5 | TGTGCCGGCAGTTACGGCGGGGGGGACACAGATACGCAGTATTTT | CAGSYGGGDTDTQYF
TRBJ2-2 | NA | TRBV10-1 | TGCGCCAGCAAGGACAGTTACACCGGGGAGCTGTTTTTT | CASKDSYTGELFF
TRBJ2-7 | NA | TRBV13 | TGTGCCAGCAGCTTAAGAACTAGTAAGCGGGAGCAGTACTTC | CASSLRTSKREQYF
TRBJ1-3 | TRBD1 | TRBV6-5 | TGTGCCAGCAGCTCAACAGGGGCCGACGGAAACACCATATATTTT | CASSSTGADGNTIYF
TRBJ2-3 | NA | TRBV7-3 | TGTGCCAGCAGCTTATCGGGACTGTCCGCAGATACGCAGTATTTT | CASSLSGLSADTQYF
TRBJ2-3 | NA | TRBV30 | TGTGCCTGGAGTACAGGGCCACGGGGTACGCAGTATTTT | CAWSTGPRGTQYF
TRBJ2-3 | TRBD2 | TRBV4-1 | TGCGCCAGCAGCCAAGACGCGGGACTAGCGGGGGTAGATTGGGATTTT | CASSQDAGLAGVDWDF
TRBJ2-3 | TRBD2 | TRBV19 | TGTGCCAGTAGTAAGCTAGCGGGGCTTTCAGATACGCAGTATTTT | CASSKLAGLSDTQYF
TRBJ1-1 | TRBD1 | TRBV7-8 | TGTGCCAGCAGCTTAGTCGGACAGGGGGCGGCCCCCCGGTTGAACACTGAAGCTTTCTTT | CASSLVGQGAAPRLNTEAFF
TRBJ1-2 | NA | TRBV25-1 | TGTGCCAGCAGTGCAGGGTTCTATGGCTACACCTTC | CASSAGFYGYTF
TRBJ2-5 | NA | TRBV15 | TGTGCCACCAGCACCCCAACGAGGGAGACCCAGTACTTC | CATSTPTRETQYF
TRBJ2-2 | NA | TRBV19 | TGTGCCAGTAGTAGGCAATCTGGAGGCGTCAACACCGGGGAGCTGTTTTTT | CASSRQSGGVNTGELFF
TRBJ2-2 | NA | TRBV15 | TGTGCCACCCGACCTGGGAGACTGAACACCGGGGAGCTGTTTTTT | CATRPGRLNTGELFF
TRBJ1-1 | TRBD1 | TRBV27 | TGTGCCAAGACTGGGGCAGGGGGAACTGAAGCTTTCTTT | CAKTGAGGTEAFF
TRBJ2-7 | NA | TRBV7-2 | TGTGCCAGCAGGGTATGGCGGGGGCCAACCTACGAGCAGTACTTC | CASRVWRGPTYEQYF
TRBJ1-5 | NA | TRBV4-1 | TGCGCCAGCAGCCATGTCGCCGGTCAGCCCCAGCATTTT | CASSHVAGQPQHF
TRBJ2-3 | NA | TRBV9 | TGTGCCAGCAGCCCCCGGCCAGGCGTACCCACAGATACGCAGTATTTT | CASSPRPGVPTDTQYF
TRBJ1-2 | TRBD1 | TRBV2 | TGTGCCAGCAGTGTGGACAGGACCTCTAACTATGGCTACACCTTC | CASSVDRTSNYGYTF
TRBJ1-2 | TRBD1 | TRBV27 | TGTGCCAGCAGGGACAGGGGGATTGCCTTTGGTGGCTACACCTTC | CASRDRGIAFGGYTF
TRBJ1-2 | TRBD1 | TRBV2 | TGTGCCAGCAGTACAGGGGGCGGGGGCTACACCTTC | CASSTGGGGYTF
TRBJ2-3 | NA | TRBV4-1 | TGCGCCAGCAGCCAAGTCGTGGCCGCAGATACGCAGTATTTT | CASSQVVAADTQYF
TRBJ1-2 | TRBD1 | TRBV18 | TGTGCCAGCTCACCAGGACAGGGCGGGTATGGCTACACCTTC | CASSPGQGGYGYTF
TRBJ2-1 | NA | TRBV7-2 | TGTGCCAGCAGCCTGGGGGGAGGACTCTCCTACAATGAGCAGTTCTTC | CASSLGGGLSYNEQFF
TRBJ2-3 | TRBD1 | TRBV19 | TGTGCCAGTAGTATGGCCAGGGGGCAAACAGATACGCAGTATTTT | CASSMARGQTDTQYF
TRBJ1-1 | NA | TRBV5-8 | TGTGCCAGCAGCTTCCCGACTGAAGCTTTCTTT | CASSFPTEAFF
TRBJ2-7 | NA | TRBV30 | TGTGCCTGGAGTGTAATGGGGAGCGAGCAGTACTTC | CAWSVMGSEQYF
TRBJ1-1 | NA | TRBV9 | TGTGCCAGCAGCGTAGACCCAGGGTCGGACACTGAAGCTTTCTTT | CASSVDPGSDTEAFF
TRBJ2-7 | TRBD1 | TRBV25-1 | TGTGCCAGCAGTGCTCAGGGGGCGAGGGAGCAGTACTTC | CASSAQGAREQYF
TRBJ1-3 | NA | TRBV19 | TGTGCCACCCAAAGGGGTCTAGAGGAAGGAAACACCATATATTTT | CATQRGLEEGNTIYF
TRBJ1-2 | NA | TRBV20-1 | TGCAGTGCTCGGGGAAGCAAAGGCTACACCTTC | CSARGSKGYTF
TRBJ2-3 | TRBD1 | TRBV5-4 | TGTGCCAGCAGCTACTATGGGACAGGGGTGGGAGATGCGCAGTATTTT | CASSYYGTGVGDAQYF
TRBJ2-3 | NA | TRBV7-2 | TGTGCCAGCAGCTCCTTCGACAGGTCAGATACGCAGTATTTT | CASSSFDRSDTQYF
TRBJ1-2 | TRBD1 | TRBV7-6 | TGTGCCAGCAGCTCCCAGGACAGGGGGAACTATGGCTACACCTTC | CASSSQDRGNYGYTF
TRBJ1-1 | TRBD1 | TRBV5-1 | TGCGCCAGCCGAGGACAGGGAGGTACTGAAGCTTTCTTT | CASRGQGGTEAFF
TRBJ2-1 | NA | TRBV18 | TGTGCCAGCTCGTCCCAGGGTGGTGAGCAGTTCTTC | CASSSQGGEQFF
TRBJ1-6 | NA | TRBV6-6 | TGTGCCAGCAGTTCCCATGAGTCCTATAATTCACCCCTCCACTTT | CASSSHESYNSPLHF
TRBJ2-5 | TRBD1 | TRBV30 | TGTGCCTGGACCAAAGGACAGGGCTGGGAGACCCAGTACTTC | CAWTKGQGWETQYF
TRBJ2-3 | NA | TRBV11-2 | TGTGCCACGAGTGGGGCGACTAGACTGACGCAGTATTTT | CATSGATRLTQYF
TRBJ2-1 | TRBD2 | TRBV4-2 | TGTGCCAGCAGCCAAGATGCCGTGGGGAGGGGTGAGCAGTTCTTC | CASSQDAVGRGEQFF
TRBJ2-7 | TRBD1 | TRBV5-1 | TGCGCCAGCAGCTTGGAAGGGACAGGTACGGACGAGCAGTACTTC | CASSLEGTGTDEQYF
TRBJ2-7 | TRBD2 | TRBV28 | TGTGCCAGCGGGAGACTAGCGGGGGGGCCCTACGAGCAGTACTTC | CASGRLAGGPYEQYF
TRBJ1-2 | NA | TRBV30 | TGTGCCTGGAGTGATTACCGCAAGACTATCTCGGCCTATGGCTACACCTTC | CAWSDYRKTISAYGYTF
TRBJ2-5 | NA | TRBV5-6 | TGTGCCAGCAGCTTAAGGGACACCTTCCAAGAGACCCAGTACTTC | CASSLRDTFQETQYF
TRBJ2-7 | TRBD2 | TRBV6-5 | TGTGCCAGCAGTTCAACTAGCGGGGGATCCTACGAGCAGTACTTC | CASSSTSGGSYEQYF
TRBJ2-2 | NA | TRBV6-6 | TGTGCCAGCAGTTACTCGGGGGGAGCGAACACCGGGGAGCTGTTTTTT | CASSYSGGANTGELFF
TRBJ1-1 | TRBD1 | TRBV30 | TGTGCCTGGAGTGGAAGGACAGGGGCGTCTGCTGAAGCTTTCTTT | CAWSGRTGASAEAFF
TRBJ1-5 | TRBD1 | TRBV15 | TGTGCCACCAGCCCCGGACAGGGCCTCGGTCAGCCCCAGCATTTT | CATSPGQGLGQPQHF
TRBJ1-6 | TRBD1 | TRBV2 | TGTGCCAGCAGTGAAGGGACAGGGGTTAATTCACCCCTCCACTTT | CASSEGTGVNSPLHF
TRBJ2-7 | NA | TRBV5-1 | TGCGCCAGCAGCTTGGCTGGGCTAAGCTCCTACGAGCAGTACTTC | CASSLAGLSSYEQYF